Listed below are T cell receptor beta chains from one sample, sequenced in a study of regulatory T cells in long-lasting Graves disease. TCRdb processed the multiplex PCR reads anew with MiXCR; each CDR3 protein has one entry. The sample holds about 470,000 distinct CDR3 sequences, 15% to 20% seen once. These data were also reused for a study on T cells in Graves' hyperthyroidism and ophthalmopathy.

This sample comprised peripheral blood mononuclear cells (PBMCs), obtained at new diagnosis, from a patient treated with antithyroid drugs. These receptors originate from a man aged 40-55 years with Graves disease. Each CDR3 is given with its conserved first and last residue. The D gene is left open where the match is weak. Only some rows state a clone size, as once, few, many or a class for expanded clones.

>TRBJ2-3|NA|TRBV5-8|once
TGTGCCAGCAGATCGGACGGTTATAGCACAGATACGCAGAATTTT
CASRSDGYSTDTQNF
>TRBJ2-5|NA|TRBV20-1|many
TGCAGTGCTAGAGTGTCGTGGGAGCAAGAGACCCAGTACTTC
CSARVSWEQETQYF
>TRBJ2-4|NA|TRBV19|NA
TGTGCCAGTATCCCCTCTTGGCAGGGTAAAAACATTCAGTACTTC
CASIPSWQGKNIQYF
>TRBJ2-1|TRBD2|TRBV6-5|NA
TGTGCCAGCAGTTTAAGCGGGGTCTCCTACAGTGAGCAGTTCTTC
CASSLSGVSYSEQFF
>TRBJ2-5|NA|TRBV18|NA
TGTGCCAGCTCACCATTGGGGAAGACCCAGTACTTC
CASSPLGKTQYF
>TRBJ2-5|NA|TRBV29-1|NA
TGCAGCGGCAGGGGTTTTAGTTTCAGCCCAGAGACCCAGTACTTC
CSGRGFSFSPETQYF
>TRBJ2-7|TRBD2|TRBV20-1|few
TGCAGTGCTAGAGTGGGTAGCGGGAGCCGCTACGAGCAGTACTTC
CSARVGSGSRYEQYF
>TRBJ2-7|TRBD1|TRBV5-1|many
TGCGCCAGCAGCTTGGCACAGGGGGCAGACGAGCAGTACTTC
CASSLAQGADEQYF
>TRBJ2-1|TRBD2|TRBV29-1|NA
TGCAGCGTTAAGCGGGAGGGCGTTGAGCAGTTCTTC
CSVKREGVEQFF
>TRBJ1-1|NA|TRBV29-1|NA
TGCAGCGGAAGGGACTACCGAAACACTGAAGCTTTCTTT
CSGRDYRNTEAFF
>TRBJ1-4|TRBD1|TRBV3-1|many
TGTGCCAGCAGCCACCGGACAGGGGGCTTCGCAACTAATGAAAAACTGTTTTTT
CASSHRTGGFATNEKLFF
>TRBJ2-7|NA|TRBV5-1|many
TGCGCCAGCAGCAAAACAGGGTTAAGCTCCTACGAGCAGTACTTC
CASSKTGLSSYEQYF
>TRBJ2-1|NA|TRBV29-1|many
TGCAGCGTTGATACTAGCTGGTACAATGAGCAGTTCTTC
CSVDTSWYNEQFF
>TRBJ2-3|TRBD1|TRBV7-2|few
TGTGCCAGCAGCTACCGGGACAGGATGTTAACAGATACGCAGTATTTT
CASSYRDRMLTDTQYF
>TRBJ2-1|TRBD2|TRBV6-5|many
TGTGCCAGCAGTTTGGTAGCGGGAGCCTACAATGAGCAGTTCTTC
CASSLVAGAYNEQFF
>TRBJ1-6|NA|TRBV10-1|many
TGCGCCAGCAGTGAGGGGGGGAATGGATCACCCCTCCACTTT
CASSEGGNGSPLHF
>TRBJ2-5|NA|TRBV28|many
TGTGCCAGCAGTTTACAGGGGTTCGCGGAGACCCAGTACTTC
CASSLQGFAETQYF
>TRBJ1-2|TRBD1|TRBV28|many
TGTGCCAGCAGTTCCCTGCAGGGGGCGGGTGGCTACACCTTC
CASSSLQGAGGYTF
>TRBJ1-2|TRBD1|TRBV28|many
TGTGCCAGCAGTTTGCCGCAGGGGGCTTATGGCTACACCTTC
CASSLPQGAYGYTF
>TRBJ2-7|NA|TRBV30|few
TGTGCCTGGAGCCGGGGCAGGGCCTACGAGCAGTACTTC
CAWSRGRAYEQYF
>TRBJ1-1|NA|TRBV29-1|many
TGCAGCGTATCACAGGGTGGCAACACTGAAGCTTTCTTT
CSVSQGGNTEAFF
>TRBJ2-1|TRBD1|TRBV20-1|many
TGCAGTGCTTACACTCGACAGGGGGCTTACAATGAGCAGTTCTTC
CSAYTRQGAYNEQFF
>TRBJ1-5|TRBD1|TRBV28|few
TGTGCCAGCAGCGCGACAGGGGGTCATCAGCCCCAGCATTTT
CASSATGGHQPQHF